This TCR beta chain emerged from a study of shared clonotypes between healthy human individuals. Study information: A couple of women and a few men aged 18 to 49 served as donors. Study results and limitations: Approximately 5% was the fraction of naive CD4 clonotypes found shared across several donors.

This clone was seen at least ten times. Its specificity is not known. CD4+ cell separation produced CD45RA+ naive and CD45RA-negative memory subsets. Trimming took off 5 bases at V and 2 bases at J, with 16 bases between the two ends. CDR1 is SGHTA, CDR2 FQGNSA, per germline. The CDR3 runs to 16 residues. In the study's own analysis: Filtering differed, since immunoSEQ gave only junction sequences and no quality scores. Using immunoSEQ multiplex PCR, the repertoire was profiled, and TCRdb retains in-frame clones only, with some absent. From that table come the V and J calls and clone size; the DNA was used to work out D and trimming. Of approximately 740,000 clones listed, over 65% are singletons.

This TCR was sampled from a woman in her twenties or thirties in good health. Sequencing input: memory CD4+ T cells sorted from blood. Subset defined: CD45RA-negative fraction. The chain uses TRBV7-2 and TRBJ2-1; possibly TRBD2 for D (5 bases). CDR3 sequence: CASSPPRAAAYNEQFF. DNA for the CDR3: TGTGCCAGCAGCCCCCCCCGAGCGGCTGCCTACAATGAGCAGTTCTTC.